This entry lists 27 T cell receptor beta chains sequenced from one sample in a study of shared clonotypes between healthy human individuals. Generated by immunoSEQ multiplex PCR, the TCRdb table keeps only in-frame clones and is missing some. In the table there are some 2,000,000 clones, around 95% of which are singletons. Sequences were obtained from naive CD4+ T cells sorted from blood. Stated subset: CD45RA+ positively selected. The receptors originated from a man between 18 and 29 years old in good health.

The chain joins TRBV5-4 to TRBJ2-7, with no clear D. CDR3 length: 15 residues. Trimming pared 1 base from V and 4 bases from J, leaving 15 bases between. The germline V gene encodes CDR1 SGHNT and CDR2 YYREEE (reference sequence). The CDR3 here is CASSLITVKEYEQYF. The DNA for the CDR3 is TGTGCCAGCAGCTTGATTACAGTTAAAGAATACGAGCAGTACTTC.

The chain joins TRBV6-5 to TRBJ2-7; TRBD1 matches at 8 bases. CDR1 and CDR2 (germline): MNHEY, SVGAGI. There are 14 residues in the CDR3. V lost 2 bases to trimming and J lost 5 bases; unmatched junction nucleotides: 5. The CDR3 DNA is TGTGCCAGCAGTTACCGACAGGGGAACCACGAGCAGTACTTC. It encodes CASSYRQGNHEQYF.

The rearrangement links TRBV28 to TRBJ1-1; D perhaps matches TRBD1 (6 bases). Trimming pared 6 bases from V and 7 bases from J, leaving 15 bases between. The CDR3 runs 13 residues. Germline loops: CDR1 MDHEN, CDR2 SYDVKM. The CDR3, as DNA: TGTGCCAGCAGCCCTATAGGACAGAGTGAAGCTTTCTTT. Protein: CASSPIGQSEAFF.

The genes are TRBV15 and TRBJ1-5; 8 bases are shared with TRBD1. The germline CDR1 and CDR2 sequences are LNHNV and YYDKDF (reference sequence). The CDR3 extends over 16 amino acids. Losses at the gene ends were 3 bases for V and 6 bases for J; bases not matched to a gene: 10. The chain's CDR3 is CATSSTLDRGGQPQHF. The CDR3 DNA reads as TGTGCCACCAGCAGTACCCTCGACAGGGGAGGTCAGCCCCAGCATTTT.

The rearrangement links TRBV2 to TRBJ1-5; weak D call: TRBD1 (6 bases). CDR3 length: 15 residues. The V and J ends lost 5 bases and 0 bases respectively, with 11 bases between them. Per germline, CDR1 SNHLY and CDR2 FYNNEI. The CDR3: CASSPDSLSNQPQHF. CDR3 sequence (DNA): TGTGCCAGCAGTCCGGACAGCCTTAGCAATCAGCCCCAGCATTTT. The full variable domain, in which reference TRBV2 and TRBJ1-5 provide the parts outside the CDR3, is EPEVTQTPSHQVTQMGQEVILRCVPISNHLYFYWYRQILGQKVEFLVSFYNNEISEKSEIFDDQFSVERPDGSNFTLKIRSTKLEDSAMYFCASSPDSLSNQPQHFGDGTRLSIL.

The chain uses TRBV5-6 and TRBJ1-5, with unresolved D. Trimming left V 2 bases short and J 4 bases short, with 10 bases between. The CDR3 is made up of 14 amino acids. The germline V gene has CDR1 SGHDT and CDR2 YYEEEE. CDR3 sequence reads: CASSLFTVNQPQHF. In DNA form, the CDR3 reads TGTGCCAGCAGCTTATTCACTGTTAATCAGCCCCAGCATTTT.

The V call is TRBV30, the J call TRBJ1-1; 9 nucleotides line up with TRBD1. From germline, CDR1 is GTSNPN and CDR2 SVGIG (reference sequence). With V trimmed by 4 bases and J by 6 bases, 6 bases remained unmatched. The CDR3 sequence is 13 residues long. Here the CDR3 reads CAWNPGQGPEAFF. CDR3 DNA: TGTGCCTGGAATCCAGGACAGGGGCCTGAAGCTTTCTTT.

This chain joins TRBV10-3 and TRBJ2-3, with 10 bases lining up with TRBD2. V gave up 5 bases and J gave up 1 base; unmatched junction bases: 3. Looked up from germline, CDR1 is ENHRY and CDR2 is SYGVKD. The CDR3 is 15 residues long. As DNA, the CDR3 is TGTGCCATCAGTACCGGGACTAGCGGCACAGATACGCAGTATTTT. Protein: CAISTGTSGTDTQYF.

This rearrangement joins TRBV5-1 to TRBJ2-7, with unresolved D. V gave up 5 bases and J gave up 0 bases, with 15 bases separating them. This CDR3 region has 15 residues. Germline CDR1 reads SGHRS; CDR2 reads YFSETQ. The CDR3 loop is CASRRSQVGSYEQYF. The CDR3 DNA sequence: TGCGCCAGCAGGCGAAGTCAGGTTGGCTCCTACGAGCAGTACTTC.

The chain joins TRBV7-9 to TRBJ2-1; 9 bases map to TRBD2. Trimming at V came to 2 bases and at J to 6 bases, leaving 8 bases not matched to a gene. CDR3 length: 16 residues. From germline, CDR1 is SEHNR and CDR2 FQNEAQ (reference sequence). The DNA of the CDR3 is TGTGCCAGCAGCTTATCTAGCGGGGCGAGGGTCAATGAGCAGTTCTTC. Translating it yields CASSLSSGARVNEQFF.

The J gene is TRBJ2-2, the V gene TRBV9; possible D gene TRBD1, 6 bases. The V gene's germline CDR1 is SGDLS and CDR2 YYNGEE. The CDR3 is 13 residues long. The germline V and J ends were trimmed by 4 bases and 7 bases, with 11 bases remaining between them. Here the CDR3 DNA reads TGTGCCAGCAGCTCTAGGGGGATCGGGGAGCTGTTTTTT. Encoded protein: CASSSRGIGELFF.

This rearrangement joins TRBV2 to TRBJ1-1, with D maybe TRBD1 (6 bases). Germline V gives CDR1 SNHLY, CDR2 FYNNEI. Trimming cost V 4 bases and J 4 bases, with 19 bases left between them. This CDR3 is 16 amino acids long. The CDR3 DNA follows: TGTGCCAGCAGTGGAGAGGGGGTATTTTGGGTCACTGAAGCTTTCTTT. Its translation: CASSGEGVFWVTEAFF.

The chain couples TRBV15 to TRBJ1-5; D is perhaps TRBD1 (5 bases). Germline assignment: CDR1 LNHNV and CDR2 YYDKDF (reference sequence). This CDR3 is 17 amino acids long. With 0 bases removed from V and 2 bases from J, the gap between germline ends came to 14 bases. CDR3 DNA: TGTGCCACCAGCAGAGATCCAGGGCCCCTTGGCAATCAGCCCCAGCATTTT. Translating gives CATSRDPGPLGNQPQHF.

On this clone: Other DNA sequences in the sample encode the same CDR3. This chain uses TRBV5-1 with TRBJ2-7; unclear D gene. V was clipped by 0 bases and J by 3 bases, with 7 bases between them. The germline CDR1 and CDR2 sequences are SGHRS and YFSETQ. There are 13 residues in the CDR3. CDR3 nucleotide sequence: TGCGCCAGCAGCTTGGAGGGTTTCTACGAGCAGTACTTC. Protein product: CASSLEGFYEQYF.

In regard to this clone: Other DNA variants within this sample encode the same CDR3. The V call is TRBV7-2, the J call TRBJ2-7; D not resolved. CDR3 size: 10 residues. V was clipped by 8 bases and J by 3 bases, with 5 bases between them. Germline V CDR1 and CDR2: SGHTA, FQGNSA. The CDR3 DNA reads as TGTGCCAGCGGAAACTACGAGCAGTACTTC. It encodes CASGNYEQYF.

V and J are TRBV10-3 and TRBJ2-6, with 7 bases aligning to TRBD1. The CDR3 spans 17 residues. Germline values: CDR1 ENHRY, CDR2 SYGVKD. Trimming removed 5 bases from V and 0 bases from J; junction bases left unmatched: 7. The CDR3 reads CAISTGTVSSGANVLTF. CDR3 nucleotide sequence: TGTGCCATCAGTACGGGGACAGTATCCTCTGGGGCCAACGTCCTGACTTTC.

This chain connects TRBV7-2 to TRBJ1-2, with D unresolved. V was cut by 0 bases and J by 8 bases, with 13 bases left in between. This CDR3 contains 14 residues. Germline V gene data show CDR1 as SGHTA and CDR2 as FQGNSA. CDR3 region: CASSLAGILWGYTF. CDR3 sequence (DNA): TGTGCCAGCAGCTTAGCGGGCATACTATGGGGCTACACCTTC.

This chain connects TRBV11-2 to TRBJ2-3, with 8 bases identical to TRBD2. The CDR3 consists of 16 residues. With 1 base clipped from V and 2 bases from J, the junction kept 5 bases outside the gene matches. Germline assignment: CDR1 SGHAT and CDR2 FQNNGV. The CDR3 loop reads CASSLVASGLTDTQYF. CDR3 coding DNA: TGTGCCAGCAGCTTAGTTGCTAGCGGGCTCACAGATACGCAGTATTTT.

CDR3 bases: TGTGCCAGCGAGGAGGGTTACTACGAGCAGTACTTC. It yields the protein CASEEGYYEQYF. The chain joins TRBV6-1 to TRBJ2-7; perhaps TRBD2 as D (6 bases). The V gene's germline CDR1 is MNHNS and CDR2 SASEGT. This CDR3 is 12 amino acids long. Trimming left V 8 bases short and J 3 bases short, with 11 bases between.

This chain's CDR3 is CASRFSLAGGETQYF. DNA of the CDR3: TGTGCCAGCAGGTTTTCCTTAGCGGGAGGTGAGACCCAGTACTTC. The rearrangement uses TRBV7-9 and TRBJ2-5; 10 nucleotides line up with TRBD2. Germline trimming cut 6 bases from V and 5 bases from J; bases unmatched to any gene: 9. The germline V gene has CDR1 SEHNR and CDR2 FQNEAQ (reference sequence). There are 15 residues in the CDR3.

The chain is built from TRBV9 and TRBJ1-4, with 9 positions matching TRBD1. In germline, CDR1 is SGDLS, CDR2 YYNGEE. Trimming at V came to 0 bases and at J to 2 bases, leaving 2 bases not matched to a gene. This CDR3 contains 16 residues. The DNA for the CDR3 is TGTGCCAGCAGCGTAGGACAGGGGGAGACTAATGAAAAACTGTTTTTT. Its translation is CASSVGQGETNEKLFF.

The V call is TRBV5-1, the J call TRBJ2-7, with D perhaps TRBD2 (6 bases). Germline loops: CDR1 SGHRS, CDR2 YFSETQ. There are 15 residues in the CDR3. Trimming left V 4 bases short and J 0 bases short, with 14 bases between. CDR3 amino acids: CASSIGGSSSYEQYF. The CDR3 DNA sequence: TGCGCCAGCAGCATTGGGGGGTCTAGCTCCTACGAGCAGTACTTC.

J is TRBJ2-7 and V is TRBV11-2; weak D call: TRBD1 (6 bases). This CDR3 is built from 14 residues. V shed 4 bases and J shed 0 bases, with 10 bases lying between them. CDR1 and CDR2 (germline): SGHAT, FQNNGV. In DNA form, the CDR3 reads TGTGCCAGCAGCTATGCGACAGGCTCCTACGAGCAGTACTTC. This gives the protein CASSYATGSYEQYF.

The chain recombines TRBV6-6 with TRBJ2-5; D call uncertain. The CDR3 sequence is 11 residues long. CDR1 is MNHNY and CDR2 is SVGAGI in the germline V gene (reference sequence). V lost 11 bases, J lost 4 bases, and 11 bases lay in between. The CDR3 bases are TGTGCCTACGGGCAGTTAGAGACCCAGTACTTC. Protein product: CAYGQLETQYF.

This sequence joins TRBV6-1 and TRBJ1-5, with 8 nucleotides matching TRBD1. There are 15 residues in the CDR3. The germline V gene has CDR1 MNHNS and CDR2 SASEGT. With 6 bases clipped from V and 0 bases from J, the junction kept 4 bases outside the gene matches. CDR3 sequence (DNA): TGTGCCAGCAGGGACAGGGACGATAGCAATCAGCCCCAGCATTTT. This encodes CASRDRDDSNQPQHF.

As to this clone: This sample also contains other DNA sequences that code for the same CDR3. The CDR3 region has the DNA TGTGCCAGCTCACCACGACTTAACACCGGGGAGCTGTTTTTT. Protein: CASSPRLNTGELFF. The chain recombines TRBV18 with TRBJ2-2; D ambiguous. V was cut by 1 base and J by 2 bases, with 5 bases left in between. CDR1 and CDR2 (germline): KGHSH, LQKENI. This CDR3 region has 14 residues. The variable domain in full, with the rest retrieved from reference TRBV18 and TRBJ2-2, is NAGVMQNPRHLVRRRGQEARLRCSPMKGHSHVYWYRQLPEEGLKFMVYLQKENIIDESGMPKERFSAEFPKEGPSILRIQQVVRGDSAAYFCASSPRLNTGELFFGEGSRLTVL.

V gene TRBV5-1 combines with J gene TRBJ2-2, with TRBD1 matching over 7 bases. The CDR3 spans 17 residues. Trimming took 0 bases from V and 1 from J; bases not matched to a gene: 6. The germline V gene encodes CDR1 SGHRS and CDR2 YFSETQ. CDR3 region: CASSLATGTVNTGELFF. CDR3 nucleotide sequence: TGCGCCAGCAGCTTGGCCACCGGGACAGTGAACACCGGGGAGCTGTTTTTT. The whole variable domain, filled in from reference TRBV5-1 and TRBJ2-2, reads KAGVTQTPRYLIKTRGQQVTLSCSPISGHRSVSWYQQTPGQGLQFLFEYFSETQRNKGNFPGRFSGRQFSNSRSEMNVSTLELGDSALYLCASSLATGTVNTGELFFGEGSRLTVL.